These 10 T cell receptor beta chains were all obtained from the same sample, sequenced in a study of cytomegalovirus exposure and HLA in healthy donors. The PCR contained 60 Vbeta and 13 Jbeta primers. Data came from immunoSEQ multiplex PCR; TCRdb stores just in-frame clones and leaves some out. The repertoire holds around 100,000 clones, roughly a tenth seen once, with 5.8% in the top ten. Sequenced material: PBMCs. These TCRs come from a middle-aged man in good health and CMV-seropositive.

This clone turned up a few times. CDR3 nucleotide sequence: TGCAGTGCTCCTCAAGAGACCCAGTACTTC. Protein sequence: CSAPQETQYF. The genes are TRBV20-1 and TRBJ2-5; D call uncertain. V was clipped by 5 bases and J by 2 bases, with 3 bases between them. The CDR3 runs to 10 residues. From germline, CDR1 is DFQATT and CDR2 SNEGSKA (reference sequence).

As concerns this clone: The junction departs from the called germline gene at one end, perhaps through a read error. V usage is TRBV7-7 and J usage is TRBJ1-1; the D is unclear. The CDR3 extends over 13 amino acids. Germline CDR1 is SSHAT and CDR2 is FNYEAQ (reference sequence). The CDR3 loop is CASSDRRGTEAFF. CDR3 in DNA: TGTGCTAGCAGCGATAGACGGGGCACTGAAGCTTTCTTT.

V is TRBV5-1 and J is TRBJ1-5; D uncertain. Germline CDR1 SGHRS, CDR2 YFSETQ. Deletions cut 0 bases from V and 4 bases from J, with 11 bases between. The CDR3 sequence is 15 residues long. This chain's CDR3 is CASSLGLGANQPQHF. CDR3 in DNA: TGCGCCAGCAGCTTGGGATTGGGAGCAAATCAGCCCCAGCATTTT.

The rearrangement links TRBV4-1 to TRBJ2-7; 8 bases match TRBD2. V trimming: 4 bases; J trimming: 3 bases; junction bases outside the gene matches: 5. Germline CDR1 reads MGHRA; CDR2 reads YSYEKL. The CDR3 is made up of 14 amino acids. CDR3 nucleotides: TGCGCCAGCAGCCTACAGCGGGAGATCTACGAGCAGTACTTC. Translating gives CASSLQREIYEQYF.

This clone was detected only a few times. Other DNA sequences in the sample encode the same CDR3. This sequence joins TRBV9 and TRBJ2-7; TRBD1 matches 8 bases. CDR3 length equals 13 residues. CDR1 is SGDLS, CDR2 YYNGEE, per germline. The V and J ends lost 4 bases and 6 bases, in that order; junction bases with no gene match: 6. The DNA of the CDR3 is TGTGCCAGCAGCTCCCGGACAGGGAGCGAGCAGTACTTC. As protein: CASSSRTGSEQYF.

This clone has a handful of counts. The rearrangement joins TRBV5-1 to TRBJ2-1, with TRBD2 matching 7 bases. The ends lost 4 bases at V and 5 bases at J; junction bases unmatched: 18. CDR1 SGHRS and CDR2 YFSETQ come from the germline V gene. This CDR3 region has 18 residues. CDR3 coding DNA: TGCGCCAGCAGCGTCTTACCTTTAGCGGGTCGGGCCCACAATGAGCAGTTCTTC. Translation: CASSVLPLAGRAHNEQFF.

The genes are TRBV6-5 and TRBJ2-5, with 10 nucleotides matching TRBD2. Germline trimming cut 5 bases from V and 4 bases from J; bases unmatched to any gene: 4. Germline V gives CDR1 MNHEY, CDR2 SVGAGI. The CDR3 has 14 residues. The CDR3 sequence: CASSLAGVTETQYF. The CDR3, as DNA: TGTGCCAGCAGTCTAGCGGGAGTCACAGAGACCCAGTACTTC.

This clone was seen a handful of times. The chain couples TRBV6-1 to TRBJ2-3; D possibly corresponds to TRBD1 (5 bases). Trimming shortened V by 2 bases and J by 6 bases, and 12 bases separated the two germline ends. CDR1 and CDR2 (germline): MNHNS, SASEGT. CDR3 length: 14 amino acids. The CDR3 region is CASSENQGWDTQYF. As DNA, the CDR3 is TGTGCCAGCAGTGAAAATCAGGGTTGGGATACGCAGTATTTT.

This clone was counted a few times. The chain employs TRBV11-2 and TRBJ2-1, with TRBD2 matching 11 bases. V was pared by 7 bases and J by 4 bases, with 9 bases of the junction left unmatched. Germline lookup yields CDR1 SGHAT and CDR2 FQNNGV. This CDR3 is built from 16 residues. The DNA of the CDR3 is TGTGCCAGCACCCCTCCGGGACTAGCGGATTACAATGAGCAGTTCTTC. Translating it yields CASTPPGLADYNEQFF.

The genes are TRBV23-1 and TRBJ2-5; D is perhaps TRBD1 (5 bases). TRBV23-1 belongs to the ORF category, with a function that is uncertain. V lost 4 bases and J lost 1, with 10 bases in between. This CDR3 is 14 amino acids long. Here the CDR3 DNA reads TGCGCCAGCAGTCGCCGGACACCCCAAGAGACCCAGTACTTC. It codes for CASSRRTPQETQYF.